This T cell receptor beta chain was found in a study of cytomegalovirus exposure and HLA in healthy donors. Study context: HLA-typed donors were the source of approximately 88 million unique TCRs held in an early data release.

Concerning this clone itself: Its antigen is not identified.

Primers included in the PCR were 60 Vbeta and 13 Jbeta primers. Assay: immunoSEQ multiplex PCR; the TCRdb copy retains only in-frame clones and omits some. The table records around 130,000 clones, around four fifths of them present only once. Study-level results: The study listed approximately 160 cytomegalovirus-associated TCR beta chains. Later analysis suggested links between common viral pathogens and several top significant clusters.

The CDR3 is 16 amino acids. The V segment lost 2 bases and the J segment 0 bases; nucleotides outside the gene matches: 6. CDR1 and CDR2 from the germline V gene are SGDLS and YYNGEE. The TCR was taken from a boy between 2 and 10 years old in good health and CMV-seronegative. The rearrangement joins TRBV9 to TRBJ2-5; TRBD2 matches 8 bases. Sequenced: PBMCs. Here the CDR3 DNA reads TGTGCCAGCAGCGTGACTAGCGCCAGCTACCAAGAGACCCAGTACTTC. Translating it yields CASSVTSASYQETQYF.